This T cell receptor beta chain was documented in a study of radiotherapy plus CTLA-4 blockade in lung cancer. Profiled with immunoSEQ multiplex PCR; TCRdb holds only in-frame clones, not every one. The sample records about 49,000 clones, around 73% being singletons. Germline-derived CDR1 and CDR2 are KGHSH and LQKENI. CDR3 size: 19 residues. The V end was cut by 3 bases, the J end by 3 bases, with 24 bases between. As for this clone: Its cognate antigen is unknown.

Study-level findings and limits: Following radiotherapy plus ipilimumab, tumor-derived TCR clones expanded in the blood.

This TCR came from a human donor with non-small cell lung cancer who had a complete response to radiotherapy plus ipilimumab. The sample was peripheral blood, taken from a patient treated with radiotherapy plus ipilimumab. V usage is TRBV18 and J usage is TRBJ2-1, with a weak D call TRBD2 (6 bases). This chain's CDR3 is CASSPRDYPKESGYNEQFF. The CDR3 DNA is TGTGCCAGCTCACCGCGGGATTACCCTAAGGAAAGTGGCTACAATGAGCAGTTCTTC.